What follows is one TCR beta chain and its context. Its antigen remains unknown. Trimming cost V 6 bases and J 0 bases, with 13 bases left between them. The CDR3 contains 14 residues. The germline gives CDR1 SQVTM, CDR2 ANQGSEA. These data come from a study of T cell responses to AZD1222 COVID-19 vaccine. General observations from the study: Baseline seropositivity characterized only 5 to 7 AZD1222 recipients. The sample set comprised mostly white British donors with more females, and clonal diversity was possibly underestimated.

The assay was immunoSEQ multiplex PCR, and TCRdb's table has in-frame clones only and misses some. This table has about 120,000 clones, roughly 92% appearing once. Specimen: peripheral blood, collected on day 0 of AZD1222 vaccination. This chain links TRBV29-1 with TRBJ2-3; possible D gene TRBD1, 5 bases. This TCR came from an adult in good health. CDR3 region: CSVGYRSSTDTQYF. In DNA form, the CDR3 reads TGCAGCGTGGGTTACAGGTCTAGCACAGATACGCAGTATTTT.